One sample yielded the 5 T cell receptor beta chains listed below, sequenced in a study of T cells in Graves' hyperthyroidism and ophthalmopathy. Researchers took RNA transcripts and amplified the TCR beta CDR3 regions from them. HTBI primers were used for first-round RT-PCR of the TCR CDR3. TCRdb recomputed calls from the multiplex PCR reads with MiXCR, one row per CDR3 protein. The sample yields a few hundred thousand distinct CDR3 sequences, 12% to 15% seen once. Source material: blood. Receptors originate from a woman under 30 with Graves' hyperthyroidism.

This clonotype was detected a few times. V is TRBV6-2 or TRBV6-3 and J is TRBJ2-7; D is perhaps TRBD1 (5 bases). The germline V and J ends were trimmed by 4 bases and 0 bases, with 16 bases remaining between them. The CDR3 has 16 residues. CDR1 is MNHEY, CDR2 SVGEGT, per germline. The CDR3: CASSFQQQENSYEQYF. The CDR3, as DNA: TGTGCCAGCAGTTTTCAGCAACAGGAGAACTCCTACGAGCAGTACTTC.

Only one count was recorded for this clonotype. The chain employs TRBV7-9 and TRBJ1-2, with D uncertain. The V gene lost 1 base and the J gene lost 7 bases, with 10 bases spanning the gap. The germline CDR1 and CDR2 sequences are SEHNR and FQNEAQ (reference sequence). The CDR3 sequence is 13 residues long. CDR3: CASSLGSGFGYTF. In DNA, the CDR3 is TGTGCCAGCAGCTTAGGTTCCGGATTTGGCTACACCTTC. Drawing the rest from reference TRBV7-9 and TRBJ1-2, the complete variable domain is DTGVSQNPRHKITKRGQNVTFRCDPISEHNRLYWYRQTLGQGPEFLTYFQNEAQLEKSRLLSDRFSAERPKGSFSTLEIQRTEQGDSAMYLCASSLGSGFGYTFGSGTRLTVV.

Many counts were recorded for this clonotype. V is TRBV28 and J is TRBJ2-7; TRBD1 matches at 7 bases. This CDR3 region has 15 residues. Germline V gene lookup returns CDR1 MDHEN and CDR2 SYDVKM. The V gene end was trimmed by 6 bases and the J gene end by 4 bases; junction bases not matched to a gene: 12. Here the CDR3 reads CASSPGSGGFYEQYF. CDR3 DNA sequence: TGTGCCAGCAGCCCCGGTTCAGGGGGATTTTACGAGCAGTACTTC.

This clonotype was counted many times. The J gene is TRBJ1-2, the V gene TRBV15; D possibly corresponds to TRBD1 (5 bases). Trimming took 0 bases from V and 4 from J, leaving 12 bases between them. Germline loops: CDR1 LNHNV, CDR2 YYDKDF (reference sequence). The CDR3 runs to 15 residues. As DNA, the CDR3 is TGTGCCACCAGCAGAGAACAAAGGGGCGTCTATGGCTACACCTTC. Translated: CATSREQRGVYGYTF.

This clonotype was found many times. The chain links TRBV30 to TRBJ1-1; TRBD1 agrees at 7 bases. The CDR3 covers 12 residues. The germline V gene encodes CDR1 GTSNPN and CDR2 SVGIG (reference sequence). The J segment lost 1 base and the V segment lost 4 bases, leaving 0 bases of the junction unmatched. CDR3 in DNA: TGTGCCTGGACAGGGGGGAACACTGAAGCTTTCTTT. It encodes CAWTGGNTEAFF.